Shown below are 9 T cell receptor beta chains from a single sample sequenced in a study of human T cells and chemical hapten exposure. Time point of the sample: patch test 2, 6 weeks after DPC sensitization. This sample's treatment: therapeutic diphenylcyclopropenone sensitization with weekly scalp DPC. TCRdb processed the RACE reads anew with MiXCR; each CDR3 protein has one entry. Among about 55,000 distinct CDR3 sequences listed, around 9.4% were seen once. The sample in question was whole blood, obtained in connection with sensitization to the hapten diphenylcyclopropenone (DPC). Every receptor here comes from a woman aged 45-59 years with alopecia areata. Some clones in this sample may be carry-over from other donors' samples.

This clonotype was recorded a few times. The J gene is TRBJ1-1, the V gene TRBV7-8; unclear D gene. Deletions cut 5 bases from V and 5 bases from J, with 9 bases between. CDR3 length equals 12 residues. CDR1 SGHVS and CDR2 FQNEAQ come from the germline V gene. This CDR3 is CASSQSRTEAFF. The CDR3 nucleotides read TGTGCCAGCAGCCAGAGTCGTACTGAAGCTTTCTTT. The full variable domain, rest sourced from reference TRBV7-8 and TRBJ1-1, is GAGVSQSPRYKVAKRGQDVALRCDPISGHVSLFWYQQALGQGPEFLTYFQNEAQLDKSGLPSDRFFAERPEGSVSTLKIQRTQQEDSAVYLCASSQSRTEAFFGQGTRLTVV.

This clonotype was counted ten times or more. V is TRBV7-2 and J is TRBJ2-4; D is ambiguous. The CDR3 is 11 residues long. Germline-derived CDR1 and CDR2 are SGHTA and FQGNSA. V lost 3 bases and J 9 bases, leaving 6 bases between the germline ends. The CDR3 region has the DNA TGTGCCAGCAGCTTTACCCGCATTCAGTACTTC. This gives the protein CASSFTRIQYF.

The rearrangement links TRBV19 to TRBJ1-5, with 9 bases aligning to TRBD1. The CDR3 contains 16 residues. Unmatched junction bases numbered 10, after V lost 8 bases and J lost 2 bases. CDR1 and CDR2 from the germline V gene are LNHDA and SQIVND (reference sequence). The CDR3 DNA is TGTGCCAGTGACATGACCTGGACAGGGGGCAATCAGCCCCAGCATTTT. Residues: CASDMTWTGGNQPQHF.

Only a few counts were recorded for this clonotype. The gene calls are TRBV6-5 and TRBJ1-4; possible D gene TRBD1, 6 bases. This CDR3 has 14 amino acids. Trimming shortened V by 6 bases and J by 4 bases, and 12 bases separated the two germline ends. CDR1 MNHEY and CDR2 SVGAGI come from the germline V gene. The CDR3 sequence is CASRSGANNEKLFF. The CDR3 DNA sequence: TGTGCCAGCAGGTCGGGGGCTAATAATGAAAAACTGTTTTTT.

The chain couples TRBV7-9 to TRBJ2-7; 10 bases align to TRBD1. Germline V lookup: CDR1 SEHNR, CDR2 FQNEAQ (reference sequence). J was trimmed by 2 bases and V by 1 base; bases with no gene match: 8. CDR3 length: 17 residues. CDR3 region: CASSLDPRDRGTYEQYF. DNA for the CDR3: TGTGCCAGCAGCTTAGATCCCCGGGACAGGGGAACCTACGAGCAGTACTTC.

This clonotype was seen ten or more times. The rearrangement joins TRBV7-8 to TRBJ2-2; 7 bases match TRBD2. V lost 3 bases, J lost 3 bases, and 7 bases stayed unmatched. CDR3 length: 16 amino acids. Per germline, CDR1 SGHVS and CDR2 FQNEAQ. The CDR3 loop is CASSLIGAGHTGELFF. The CDR3 DNA is TGTGCCAGCAGCTTGATAGGAGCGGGACACACCGGGGAGCTGTTTTTT.

The genes are TRBV6-6 and TRBJ1-2, with a possible D match to TRBD1 (5 bases). The CDR3 runs to 14 residues. Germline V lookup: CDR1 MNHNY, CDR2 SVGAGI (reference sequence). Trimming took off 6 bases at V and 5 bases at J, with 16 bases between the two ends. The CDR3 reads CASSSGTPTYGYTF. CDR3 bases: TGTGCCAGCAGCTCCGGGACGCCGACATATGGCTACACCTTC.

The chain links TRBV6-5 to TRBJ2-3; D may be TRBD2 (5 bases). Trimming shortened V by 7 bases and J by 4 bases, and 18 bases separated the two germline ends. Germline V CDR1 and CDR2: MNHEY, SVGAGI. The CDR3 has 15 amino acids. The CDR3 DNA follows: TGTGCCAGCACCTCCCTCGGGGTGCTGCCAGATACGCAGTATTTT. This sequence encodes CASTSLGVLPDTQYF.

CDR3 loop: CSVAGASSYNEQFF. CDR3 nucleotide sequence: TGCAGCGTAGCGGGAGCTAGCTCCTACAATGAGCAGTTCTTC. The chain couples TRBV29-1 to TRBJ2-1; 8 bases are a match to TRBD2. This CDR3 contains 14 residues. After removal of 6 bases from V and 0 bases from J, the junction contained 4 bases not matched to a gene. Germline CDR1 and CDR2: SQVTM and ANQGSEA.